This T cell receptor (beta chain) was identified in a study of vaccination effects on CD4 cells after COVID-19 (dated by TCRdb to between 2021 and 2024). For the study in its entirety: Each participant got two doses of an mRNA SARS-CoV-2 vaccine, either BNT162b2 or mRNA-1273. In both COVID-19 convalescent patients and infection-naive vaccine recipients, the study compared SARS-CoV-2 spike-specific CD4+ TCR repertoires from before mRNA vaccination with those from after it. A total of 10 COVID-19 convalescent patients and a handful of SARS-CoV-2-naive healthy vaccine recipients were included in the full study. The Oncomine TCR Beta short-read assay on an Illumina iSeq 100 was used to sequence cultures from other donors in the study. Overall results and qualifications from the work: In healthy vaccine recipients, vaccine-induced clones were almost all SARS-CoV-2 mono-reactive, with only 1 of 255 cross-reactive with common cold coronaviruses. The study was limited by a small number of convalescent patients, and early post-infection timepoints were lacking. Both infection-induced and vaccine-induced clones contracted markedly at late post-vaccination timepoints, which is consistent with waning T cell responses.

Concerning this clone itself: Its specific antigen is unknown. No qualities accompany the bases; no much larger clone lies one base away.

In the germline V gene, CDR1 corresponds to SNHLY and CDR2 to FYNNEI. The CDR3 has 18 amino acids, counting the end cysteine and phenylalanine. The only DNA kept is the CDR3, 54 bases in frame from the first base. Trimming removed 7 bases from V and 0 bases from J, leaving 19 bases between the germline ends. Library preparation used the immunoSEQ multiplex PCR assay. DNA from the CD4+ T cells that had been cultured and isolated underwent TCR beta CDR3 sequencing. The authors' pipeline ran thus. Non-productive TCR sequences were removed and reads were trimmed to the CDR3 region, keeping CDR3s of at least 7 amino acids. The MANAFEST web app was used to identify antigen-specific clonotypes by comparing expansion in peptide wells with expansion in reference cultures. To count as positive, a clone had to show expansion at FDR<0.05 compared with the reference and with all other wells, an odds ratio above 5, and a frequency above 0.1% in two replicate wells. Cross-reactive clonotypes were defined as significantly expanded in SARS-CoV-2 spike wells and in at least one common cold coronavirus spike condition. Using the stringdist R package, CDR3 similarity was measured by Levenshtein distance, and unrooted trees were constructed with ape in R 3.6.1. In TCRdb, the immuneACCESS table is reduced to in-frame sequences with V and J assigned. These tables do not hold every clone; where another copy was compared, an unresolved V gene accounts for under half, and the others remain unexplained. V, J and clone size reflect that table, while D and trimming were determined from the DNA. In all, the sample holds about 73,000 clones, and about 70% of those were seen once. 2.5% to 3% of the sample is in the top ten clones.

In the ViraFEST assay, PBMC were stimulated with viral peptide pools, and antigen-specific CD4+ T cell clonotypes were then identified by expansion using TCR sequencing. After roughly 11 days of culture, CD4+ T cells were isolated with the EasySep CD4+ T cell isolation kit. The absence of prior SARS-CoV-2 infection in healthy vaccine recipients was confirmed by negative nucleocapsid antibodies before and after vaccination. Some 2 million PBMC per well were cultured in IMDM with roughly 5% human AB serum, 8.5 to 10 IU/ml IL-2 and gentamicin, plus 10 ug/ml peptides. Half of the culture medium was replaced with fresh IL-2-containing medium on days 3 and 7. Unless otherwise noted, each peptide stimulation condition was cultured in triplicate wells. Using Ficoll-Paque Plus gradient centrifugation, PBMC were separated from whole blood and then either used fresh or cryopreserved at -140C. The overlapping peptide pools covered the spike proteins of SARS-CoV-2 as well as those of the common cold coronaviruses HCoV-NL63, HCoV-OC43 and HCoV-229E. The QIAamp micro DNA kit was used to extract genomic DNA from the cultured CD4+ T cells.

This sequence originates from a human donor who received a COVID-19 vaccine. The specimen was CD4+ T cells from PBMCs cultured with HCoV-NL63 spike peptides, collected before COVID-19 vaccination. This specimen's cell subset or site label, per the study, means: HCoV-NL63 spike overlapping peptide pool stimulation. The sequence links TRBV2 to TRBJ1-6; TRBD1 is a possible D gene, resting on 6 matching bases. DNA sequence: TGTGCCAGCACCAGGGGAAGAGGGGGAGGCTCCTATAATTCACCCCTCCACTTT. It encodes CASTRGRGGGSYNSPLHF.